These 21 T cell receptor beta chains share one sample of origin, sequenced in a study of technical replicates of blood from several donors. Using immunoSEQ multiplex PCR, the repertoire was profiled, and TCRdb retains in-frame clones only, with some absent. The sample includes under 85,000 clones, 93% of them seen just once. Sequenced sample: T cells isolated from PBMCs. The receptor set was obtained from a human donor in good health.

The CDR3 spells CASARSTSGNSISYNEQFF. DNA of the CDR3: TGTGCTAGTGCCCGATCGACTAGCGGGAACTCCATATCCTACAATGAGCAGTTCTTC. The chain joins TRBV12-5 to TRBJ2-1, with 11 positions matching TRBD2. This CDR3 spans 19 amino acids. Germline V gives CDR1 LGHNT, CDR2 FRNRAP. V lost 7 bases and J lost 1; bases outside the gene matches: 15.

V usage is TRBV11-2 and J usage is TRBJ2-1, with TRBD1 identical over 9 bases. V lost 5 bases, J lost 4 bases, and 6 bases stayed unmatched. CDR1 SGHAT and CDR2 FQNNGV come from the germline V gene. The CDR3 length is 15 residues. CDR3 nucleotide sequence: TGTGCCAGCAGCCGAGGGACAGGGTCGTACAATGAGCAGTTCTTC. It codes for CASSRGTGSYNEQFF.

The chain recombines TRBV10-1 with TRBJ2-7; D may be TRBD2 (6 bases). This CDR3 contains 14 residues. Germline CDR1 WNHNN, CDR2 SYGVQD (reference sequence). V was trimmed by 5 bases and J by 6 bases, leaving 17 bases between them. CDR3 in amino acids: CASSFSRGRGEQYF. CDR3 in DNA: TGCGCCAGCAGTTTTTCGCGGGGACGGGGCGAGCAGTACTTC.

The chain's CDR3 is CASSEAPGFYEQYF. CDR3 nucleotide sequence: TGTGCCAGCAGTGAAGCACCGGGATTCTACGAGCAGTACTTC. The chain has TRBV6-1 and TRBJ2-7; D may be TRBD2 (5 bases). CDR1 is MNHNS and CDR2 is SASEGT in the germline V gene. Trimming took 0 bases from V and 3 from J, leaving 9 bases between them. The CDR3 spans 14 residues.

This clone was seen once. The J gene is TRBJ1-2, the V gene TRBV9; perhaps TRBD1 as D (5 bases). Trimming removed 3 bases from V and 8 bases from J, with 20 bases in between. The CDR3 sequence is 15 residues long. The V gene's germline CDR1 is SGDLS and CDR2 YYNGEE. CDR3 in amino acids: CASSEGPPDKYGYTF. CDR3 DNA: TGTGCCAGCAGCGAGGGGCCCCCCGACAAATACGGCTACACCTTC.

V usage is TRBV11-3 and J usage is TRBJ1-2; D is unresolved. The germline V gene has CDR1 SGHNT and CDR2 YENEEA. The CDR3 extends over 13 amino acids. V was pared by 3 bases and J by 2 bases, with 7 bases between. CDR3 sequence reads: CASSLHKNYGYTF. The CDR3 DNA is TGTGCCAGCAGCTTGCACAAGAACTATGGCTACACCTTC.

The chain carries TRBV5-1 and TRBJ1-1, with 8 bases aligning to TRBD1. Unmatched junction bases numbered 12, after V lost 1 base and J lost 1 base. The germline CDR1 and CDR2 sequences are SGHRS and YFSETQ. The CDR3 has 18 amino acids. CDR3 sequence: CASSLRTGLGIGNTEAFF. CDR3 bases: TGCGCCAGCAGCTTGAGGACAGGGCTAGGTATTGGGAACACTGAAGCTTTCTTT.

The chain is built from TRBV19 and TRBJ2-5; TRBD2 is a possible D gene (6 bases). There are 13 residues in the CDR3. Germline V lookup: CDR1 LNHDA, CDR2 SQIVND (reference sequence). V gave up 5 bases and J gave up 9 bases, with 16 bases separating them. The CDR3 DNA reads as TGTGCCAGTAGTCCGGGGGATTTGGGCCCCCAGTACTTC. Its translation is CASSPGDLGPQYF.

The chain links TRBV6-6 to TRBJ2-7; TRBD2 is a possible D gene (5 bases). The CDR3 contains 15 residues. Between the trimmed V and J ends, which lost 0 bases and 4 bases, there was a span of 13 bases. CDR1 and CDR2 from the germline V gene are MNHNY and SVGAGI (reference sequence). The CDR3 DNA reads as TGTGCCAGCAGTTACTCGGCTTCCCCGGGGTACGAGCAGTACTTC. Translated: CASSYSASPGYEQYF.

This clone came up a few times. The chain carries TRBV2 and TRBJ2-5; 8 nucleotides match TRBD1. Germline lookup yields CDR1 SNHLY and CDR2 FYNNEI. The CDR3 loop spans 15 amino acids. J was trimmed by 5 bases and V by 6 bases; bases with no gene match: 11. CDR3 coding DNA: TGTGCCAGCAGGGTACGACAGGGGCGAGGGGAGACCCAGTACTTC. The encoded protein is CASRVRQGRGETQYF.

V is TRBV10-3 and J is TRBJ2-3; D might be TRBD2 (7 bases). V gave up 0 bases and J gave up 8 bases, with 12 bases separating them. Germline V CDR1 and CDR2: ENHRY, SYGVKD. The length of the CDR3 is 14 residues. The CDR3 DNA is TGTGCCATCAGTGAGTCAGGACTAGGGGGTACGCAGTATTTT. This translates into CAISESGLGGTQYF.

The rearrangement joins TRBV7-9 to TRBJ2-6; the match to TRBD1 covers 10 bases. J lost 4 bases, V lost 5 bases, and 5 bases had no gene match. The CDR3 is 16 residues long. The germline V gene has CDR1 SEHNR and CDR2 FQNEAQ (reference sequence). CDR3 sequence (DNA): TGTGCCAGCAGCCCGGGGACAGGGGAAGGGGCCAACGTCCTGACTTTC. As protein: CASSPGTGEGANVLTF.

This clone was seen just once. V gene TRBV5-6 combines with J gene TRBJ1-3; 7 bases agree with TRBD1. The V segment lost 0 bases and the J segment 1 base; nucleotides outside the gene matches: 10. This CDR3 contains 18 residues. CDR1 and CDR2 from the germline V gene are SGHDT and YYEEEE. CDR3 amino acids: CASSLETGSRGSGNTIYF. The CDR3 bases are TGTGCCAGCAGCTTGGAGACAGGGAGCAGGGGGTCTGGAAACACCATATATTTT.

The rearrangement links TRBV15 to TRBJ1-2, with 9 nucleotides matching TRBD1. The CDR3 has 13 amino acids. Looked up from germline, CDR1 is LNHNV and CDR2 is YYDKDF (reference sequence). The V segment lost 3 bases and the J segment 8 bases; nucleotides outside the gene matches: 4. The DNA for the CDR3 is TGTGCCACCAGCAGCAGGACAGGGGCCGGCTACACCTTC. This translates into CATSSRTGAGYTF. Full variable domain (missing parts from reference TRBV15 and TRBJ1-2): DAMVIQNPRYQVTQFGKPVTLSCSQTLNHNVMYWYQQKSSQAPKLLFHYYDKDFNNEADTPDNFQSRRPNTSFCFLDIRSPGLGDTAMYLCATSSRTGAGYTFGSGTRLTVV.

This chain links TRBV13 with TRBJ2-6; 7 bases are a match to TRBD1. The germline V gene encodes CDR1 PRHDT and CDR2 FYEKMQ (reference sequence). The CDR3 spans 17 residues. The V and J ends lost 5 bases and 0 bases, in that order; junction bases with no gene match: 7. CDR3 residues: CASSPRTGLSGANVLTF. DNA of the CDR3: TGTGCCAGCAGCCCGAGGACAGGTCTCTCTGGGGCCAACGTCCTGACTTTC.

The chain recombines TRBV4-1 with TRBJ2-7, with TRBD2 as a possible D gene (5 bases). CDR1 and CDR2 (germline): MGHRA, YSYEKL. This CDR3 has 16 amino acids. V was shortened by 3 bases and J by 2 bases, with 17 bases between the two germline ends. CDR3 region: CASSHIMSGSPYEQYF. The CDR3 DNA sequence: TGCGCCAGCAGCCATATCATGTCGGGAAGTCCCTACGAGCAGTACTTC.

This sequence joins TRBV30 and TRBJ2-1; 9 bases are shared with TRBD2. Germline-derived CDR1 and CDR2 are GTSNPN and SVGIG (reference sequence). Trimming cost V 4 bases and J 9 bases; bases outside gene matches: 10. The CDR3 covers 14 residues. This chain's CDR3 is CAWNSGGGAVEQFF. DNA of the CDR3: TGTGCCTGGAACAGTGGCGGGGGGGCAGTTGAGCAGTTCTTC. Drawing the rest from reference TRBV30 and TRBJ2-1, the complete variable domain is SQTIHQWPATLVQPVGSPLSLECTVEGTSNPNLYWYRQAAGRGLQLLFYSVGIGQISSEVPQNLSASRPQDRQFILSSKKLLLSDSGFYLCAWNSGGGAVEQFFGPGTRLTVL.

The chain recombines TRBV5-6 with TRBJ2-7; 8 nucleotides match TRBD1. The CDR3 has 14 amino acids. After removal of 4 bases from V and 0 bases from J, the junction contained 3 bases not matched to a gene. CDR1 and CDR2 from the germline V gene are SGHDT and YYEEEE. Here the CDR3 reads CASSVQGASYEQYF. The CDR3 DNA reads TGTGCCAGCAGCGTGCAGGGGGCCTCCTACGAGCAGTACTTC. The full variable domain, completed using reference TRBV5-6 and TRBJ2-7, is DAGVTQSPTHLIKTRGQQVTLRCSPKSGHDTVSWYQQALGQGPQFIFQYYEEEERQRGNFPDRFSGHQFPNYSSELNVNALLLGDSALYLCASSVQGASYEQYFGPGTRLTVT.

The chain has TRBV29-1 and TRBJ1-3; TRBD1 might be the D (6 bases). Germline V CDR1 and CDR2: SQVTM, ANQGSEA. The CDR3 contains 13 residues. V was clipped by 4 bases and J by 0 bases, with 7 bases between them. DNA for the CDR3: TGCAGCGTTGCAGGGGACTCTGGAAACACCATATATTTT. This gives the protein CSVAGDSGNTIYF.

The chain employs TRBV18 and TRBJ2-7; a weak D match, TRBD2 (6 bases). V gave up 1 base and J gave up 2 bases, with 9 bases separating them. There are 14 residues in the CDR3. Germline CDR1 reads KGHSH; CDR2 reads LQKENI. CDR3 in DNA: TGTGCCAGCTCACCACGGAGGGCAACCTACGAGCAGTACTTC. This codes for CASSPRRATYEQYF.

This rearrangement joins TRBV2 to TRBJ2-7, with 8 positions matching TRBD1. The CDR3 has 13 amino acids. Trimming removed 3 bases from V and 3 bases from J; junction bases left unmatched: 1. Germline loops: CDR1 SNHLY, CDR2 FYNNEI. Here the CDR3 reads CASSDRGLYEQYF. The DNA for the CDR3 is TGTGCCAGCAGTGACAGGGGGCTCTACGAGCAGTACTTC.